This TCR beta chain was found in a study of shared clonotypes between healthy human individuals. Donors had no recently reported acute infections or vaccinations and were HIV-negative. The authors divided CD4+ cells into CD45RA+ naive and CD45RA-negative memory subsets. V was cut by 0 bases and J by 9 bases, with 12 bases left in between. The CDR3 covers 13 residues. From germline, CDR1 is LNHDA and CDR2 SQIVND (reference sequence). The sorted-subset replicate PCRs were given about 200 ng DNA, which is tens of thousands of T cell genomes. Per the original methods: Filtering differed since immunoSEQ provided only junctions, with no quality scores. Clones were read by immunoSEQ multiplex PCR, and TCRdb kept only the in-frame ones, dropping some. The DNA gave D and trimming, while V, J and clone size come from that table. In the table there are under 1,100,000 clones, 75% to 80% of which are singletons.

Sample: memory CD4+ T cells from PBMCs. Documented subset: CD45RA-negative fraction. The chain couples TRBV19 to TRBJ2-7; no firm D call. The TCR comes from a man younger than 30 in good health. Some clones in this sample may be carry-over from other donors' samples. CDR3 sequence: CASSIDQLARQYF. In nucleotides, the CDR3 is TGTGCCAGTAGTATAGATCAACTTGCAAGGCAGTACTTC.